The clone carrying this T cell receptor (beta chain) has a count of ten or more. What it binds is unknown. This record comes from a study of T cells after yellow fever vaccination. Broader study findings: CD4 and CD8 compartments shared a small share of clonotypes. A large majority of primary-vaccination clones showed up again after the booster (about 97% CD4, about 90% CD8).

This CDR3 is built from 15 residues. V was clipped by 2 bases and J by 2 bases, with 11 bases between them. As TCR cDNA was made by 5'RACE template switching, a universal primer site and UMIs were added. MiXCR was run by TCRdb on the 5' RACE reads, yielding one entry per CDR3 protein. The sample has a few hundred thousand distinct CDR3 sequences, 6.2% seen once. The source material was PBMCs, sampled 5 days after the yellow fever booster vaccination. The TCR sequence derives from a man under 40 who received the YFV17D yellow fever vaccine. This sequence joins TRBV12-3 or TRBV12-4 and TRBJ2-3, with D possibly TRBD1 on 6 matching bases. CDR3 in amino acids: CASSLSGQHTDTQYF. For the CDR3, the DNA is TGTGCCAGCAGTTTATCGGGACAACACACAGATACGCAGTATTTT.